This passage covers 2 T cell receptor beta chains from one sample sequenced in a study of glioma-infiltrating T cells. TCR alpha and beta CDR3 regions were amplified from RNA using iRepertoire nested multiplex PCR. TCRdb itself ran the multiplex PCR reads through MiXCR, one entry per CDR3 protein. The repertoire holds about 20,000 distinct CDR3 sequences, roughly 24% seen once, with less than 15% in the top ten. Sequencing was done on a sample of glioma tissue, nonneoplastic brain tissue, or PBMCs (not recorded which). Source of these receptors: a human donor with low-grade glioma or glioblastoma, undergoing nonglioma brain surgery, or in good health (not recorded which).

CDR3 DNA: TGTGCCAGCAGGTGGACAGGGGTCAATGAGCAGTTCTTC. Residues: CASRWTGVNEQFF. The rearrangement uses TRBV27 and TRBJ2-1; 9 bases line up with TRBD1. The germline V gene encodes CDR1 MNHEY and CDR2 SMNVEV (reference sequence). V lost 6 bases and J lost 6; bases outside the gene matches: 3. This CDR3 is 13 amino acids long.

This clonotype was seen more than once but under ten times. This sequence joins TRBV7-9 and TRBJ2-7; D is possibly TRBD1 or TRBD2 (5 bases each). Trimming stripped 1 base from V and 7 bases from J, with 17 bases between. Germline V gene sequence: CDR1 SEHNR, CDR2 FQNEAQ (reference sequence). The CDR3 totals 15 residues. DNA for the CDR3: TGTGCCAGCAGCTTAGAAGGGACCGAACCGAGGGAGCAGTACTTC. It translates to CASSLEGTEPREQYF.